A single sample gave rise to the 11 T cell receptor beta chains below, sequenced in a study of cytomegalovirus exposure and HLA in healthy donors. PCR used 60 Vbeta primers and 13 Jbeta primers. Generated by immunoSEQ multiplex PCR, the TCRdb table keeps only in-frame clones and is missing some. The sample lists roughly 190,000 clones, around 77% occurring once. Sequenced material: PBMCs. The source of these receptors is a woman aged 30 to 39 in good health and CMV-seropositive.

The chain's CDR3 is CASSVGGRPADTQYF. The CDR3, as DNA: TGTGCCAGCAGCGTAGGCGGGAGGCCAGCAGATACGCAGTATTTT. The chain has TRBV9 and TRBJ2-3; 8 bases map to TRBD2. The CDR3 covers 15 residues. In germline, CDR1 is SGDLS, CDR2 YYNGEE. J was trimmed by 4 bases and V by 0 bases; bases with no gene match: 4.

The rearrangement joins TRBV5-4 to TRBJ1-2; D remains unclear. Germline loops: CDR1 SGHNT, CDR2 YYREEE (reference sequence). The CDR3 runs to 15 residues. Trimming took 4 bases from V and 5 from J, leaving 18 bases between them. DNA of the CDR3: TGTGCCAGCAGCCCCGAGTCCGGTCTGAATTATGGCTACACCTTC. Translation gives CASSPESGLNYGYTF.

This clone was counted only a few times. CDR3 sequence (DNA): TGTGCCAGCAGTGGTACCACAGGGACTAACTATGGCTACACCTTC. Translating it yields CASSGTTGTNYGYTF. V is TRBV2 and J is TRBJ1-2, with D perhaps matching TRBD1 (6 bases). This CDR3 region has 15 residues. The V gene's germline CDR1 is SNHLY and CDR2 FYNNEI. Trimming removed 4 bases at V and 0 bases at J, with 12 bases between.

The chain couples TRBV5-8 to TRBJ1-1; D is perhaps TRBD1 (5 bases). Per the germline V gene, CDR1 is SGHTS and CDR2 is YDEGEE. V lost 3 bases and J 6 bases, leaving 12 bases between the germline ends. This CDR3 spans 13 amino acids. The CDR3 DNA is TGTGCCAGCAGCTGGGGACTTGGGGCTGAAGCTTTCTTT. It codes for CASSWGLGAEAFF.

This clone came up once. The chain has TRBV15 and TRBJ2-2; 7 bases map to TRBD1. Unmatched junction bases numbered 8, after V lost 7 bases and J lost 3 bases. This CDR3 is built from 15 residues. Germline lookup yields CDR1 LNHNV and CDR2 YYDKDF (reference sequence). CDR3 bases: TGTGCCACCACCAACGACAGGGTGGACACCGGGGAGCTGTTTTTT. Translating gives CATTNDRVDTGELFF.

This chain joins TRBV29-1 and TRBJ2-1, with 7 bases aligning to TRBD2. The V and J ends lost 1 base and 5 bases, in that order; junction bases with no gene match: 8. The germline gives CDR1 SQVTM, CDR2 ANQGSEA. This CDR3 has 15 amino acids. CDR3 in amino acids: CSVEGGREAHNEQFF. Written as DNA, the CDR3 is TGCAGCGTTGAAGGTGGGAGGGAGGCCCACAATGAGCAGTTCTTC.

This chain uses TRBV11-2 with TRBJ2-7; D is perhaps TRBD1 (6 bases). The CDR3 has 16 residues. From germline, CDR1 is SGHAT and CDR2 FQNNGV. V dropped 1 base and J dropped 6 bases, with 19 bases sitting between them. This CDR3 reads CASSLGGGQLSVEQYF. The CDR3 coding sequence is TGTGCCAGCAGCTTAGGGGGTGGACAGCTTTCTGTCGAGCAGTACTTC. Using reference TRBV11-2 and TRBJ2-7 for the parts outside the CDR3, the full variable domain is EAGVAQSPRYKIIEKRQSVAFWCNPISGHATLYWYQQILGQGPKLLIQFQNNGVVDDSQLPKDRFSAERLKGVDSTLKIQPAKLEDSAVYLCASSLGGGQLSVEQYFGPGTRLTVT.

This sequence joins TRBV6-5 and TRBJ1-5; D might be TRBD1 (6 bases). This CDR3 has 15 residues. Germline-derived CDR1 and CDR2 are MNHEY and SVGAGI. The V gene lost 0 bases and the J gene lost 5 bases, with 11 bases spanning the gap. The CDR3 region has the DNA TGTGCCAGCAGTTACTCCGCGGACAGTTATCAGCCCCAGCATTTT. Protein product: CASSYSADSYQPQHF.

The V call is TRBV7-9, the J call TRBJ2-3; no definite D call. CDR1 is SEHNR and CDR2 is FQNEAQ in the germline V gene (reference sequence). The length of the CDR3 is 12 residues. V was shortened by 5 bases and J by 6 bases, with 9 bases between the two germline ends. This CDR3 reads CASSREVDTQYF. CDR3 coding DNA: TGTGCCAGCAGCCGAGAGGTTGATACGCAGTATTTT.

V is TRBV28 and J is TRBJ2-7; maybe TRBD2 (7 bases). The CDR3 consists of 15 residues. From germline, CDR1 is MDHEN and CDR2 SYDVKM. V was clipped by 1 base and J by 7 bases, with 17 bases between them. CDR3 residues: CASSLSSRGGSEQYF. The DNA of the CDR3 is TGTGCCAGCAGTTTATCGAGTAGGGGGGGAAGTGAGCAGTACTTC.

This clone was seen a few times. CDR3 loop: CSVDQGGVRYTF. The DNA of the CDR3 is TGCAGCGTTGACCAGGGGGGAGTGCGCTACACCTTC. The V gene is TRBV29-1, the J gene TRBJ1-2; the match to TRBD1 covers 7 bases. V lost 3 bases to trimming and J lost 9 bases; unmatched junction nucleotides: 7. CDR1 and CDR2 (germline): SQVTM, ANQGSEA. The CDR3 sequence is 12 residues long.